These 27 T cell receptor beta chains were all obtained from the same sample, sequenced in a study of T-cell memory formation after mild COVID-19. Each CDR3 protein gets one entry after TCRdb re-called the 5' RACE reads with MiXCR. The sample lists a few hundred thousand distinct CDR3 sequences, under 25% seen once, with around 12% in the top ten. The sequenced material came from PBMCs or a T cell subset sorted from them (not recorded which). Receptors were obtained from an adult woman who had mild COVID-19 (a few samples of this study predate the infection). Cell type and time point are not known.

This chain's CDR3 is CASSERATGPVYMNTEAFF. The CDR3 DNA sequence: TGTGCCAGCAGTGAAAGGGCCACCGGGCCCGTTTACATGAACACTGAAGCTTTCTTT. This chain links TRBV6-1 with TRBJ1-1; D not resolved. This CDR3 comprises 19 residues. Germline loops: CDR1 MNHNS, CDR2 SASEGT. The V gene lost 2 bases and the J gene lost 0 bases, with 22 bases spanning the gap.

The J gene is TRBJ2-6, the V gene TRBV20-1; 11 bases are shared with TRBD1. Per germline, CDR1 DFQATT and CDR2 SNEGSKA (reference sequence). The CDR3 is made up of 17 amino acids. V was clipped by 5 bases and J by 2 bases; unmatched bases: 8. Written as DNA, the CDR3 is TGCAGTGCTTCCCCCGGGACAGGGGGGACTGGGGCCAACGTCCTGACTTTC. Its translation is CSASPGTGGTGANVLTF.

This clonotype came up a few times. The chain links TRBV29-1 to TRBJ1-2, with a possible D match to TRBD1 (5 bases). The length of the CDR3 is 12 residues. Germline CDR1 SQVTM, CDR2 ANQGSEA. Trimming took off 4 bases at V and 1 base at J, with 7 bases between the two ends. The CDR3: CSVAGGNYGYTF. CDR3 in DNA: TGCAGCGTTGCCGGGGGTAACTATGGCTACACCTTC.

This chain links TRBV7-2 with TRBJ2-2; 7 bases are a match to TRBD1. V shed 1 base, J shed 8 bases, and the junction held 4 bases outside the gene matches. CDR3 length: 14 residues. Germline loops: CDR1 SGHTA, CDR2 FQGNSA. For the CDR3, the DNA is TGTGCCAGCAGCTTAGTAGGGGGCTCTGGGGAGCTGTTTTTT. Residues: CASSLVGGSGELFF.

This clonotype was found a few times. This rearrangement joins TRBV5-5 to TRBJ2-3; D remains unclear. CDR3 length: 13 amino acids. CDR1 is SGHKS, CDR2 YYEKEE, per germline (reference sequence). Trimming shortened V by 2 bases and J by 6 bases, and 10 bases separated the two germline ends. Here the CDR3 reads CASSFTEYDTQYF. The CDR3 DNA follows: TGTGCCAGCAGCTTTACAGAATACGATACGCAGTATTTT.

This clonotype was detected only once. This may be a read error, as it is one base from a much larger clone. V usage is TRBV7-3 and J usage is TRBJ2-7; D may be TRBD2 (6 bases). The CDR3 spans 15 residues. The germline gives CDR1 SGHTA, CDR2 FQGTGA. The V and J ends lost 6 bases and 2 bases respectively, with 17 bases between them. The DNA of the CDR3 is TGTGCCAGCAGTCGCGGCGGGGTTTTTACCTACGAGCAGTACTTC. This codes for CASSRGGVFTYEQYF.

The CDR3 reads CSVGHRGNTEAFF. In DNA, the CDR3 is TGCAGCGTTGGCCACAGGGGGAACACTGAAGCTTTCTTT. The genes are TRBV29-1 and TRBJ1-1, with TRBD1 matching over 7 bases. The CDR3 has 13 residues. V lost 4 bases and J lost 1; bases outside the gene matches: 3. From germline, CDR1 is SQVTM and CDR2 ANQGSEA.

This clonotype was counted only a few times. The chain combines TRBV29-1 with TRBJ1-1; no firm D call. This CDR3 region has 10 residues. V shed 4 bases and J shed 8 bases, with 8 bases lying between them. Per germline, CDR1 SQVTM and CDR2 ANQGSEA. The CDR3 DNA sequence: TGCAGCGTTGGACCAGCCGAAGCTTTCTTT. Translation: CSVGPAEAFF.

The chain joins TRBV18 to TRBJ2-5, with TRBD1 matching 12 bases. The CDR3 loop spans 15 amino acids. With V trimmed by 3 bases and J by 4 bases, 3 bases remained unmatched. The germline V gene has CDR1 KGHSH and CDR2 LQKENI. The CDR3 is CASSPGQGAGETQYF. In DNA, the CDR3 is TGTGCCAGCTCACCGGGACAGGGGGCCGGAGAGACCCAGTACTTC.

This rearrangement joins TRBV29-1 to TRBJ2-2; 7 nucleotides line up with TRBD2. This CDR3 has 14 residues. Unmatched junction bases numbered 7, after V lost 3 bases and J lost 6 bases. Germline V gene data show CDR1 as SQVTM and CDR2 as ANQGSEA. The CDR3 DNA reads as TGCAGCGTTGATTTGGGAGGGGTCCCCGGGGAGCTGTTTTTT. Translated, it gives CSVDLGGVPGELFF.

The table lists this clonotype with a few counts. This chain connects TRBV27 to TRBJ2-7; tentative D call: TRBD2 (7 bases). The length of the CDR3 is 15 residues. Trimming removed 5 bases from V and 3 bases from J, with 17 bases in between. In germline, CDR1 is MNHEY, CDR2 SMNVEV (reference sequence). The CDR3 nucleotides read TGTGCCAGCAGTAAAAATAGGGGGGGTTACTACGAGCAGTACTTC. Its protein is CASSKNRGGYYEQYF.

The CDR3 loop is CATSSAGPGEKLFF. CDR3 DNA sequence: TGTGCCACCAGTTCGGCCGGACCGGGAGAAAAACTGTTTTTT. V and J are TRBV24-1 and TRBJ1-4; no firm D call. The CDR3 runs to 14 residues. Germline CDR1 and CDR2: KGHDR and SFDVKD. V gave up 6 bases and J gave up 8 bases, with 15 bases separating them.

In this sample, this clonotype turned up a few times. The chain carries TRBV7-9 and TRBJ2-7; D call uncertain. Trimming pared 7 bases from V and 2 bases from J, leaving 9 bases between. This CDR3 region has 12 residues. Germline loops: CDR1 SEHNR, CDR2 FQNEAQ (reference sequence). The chain's CDR3 is CASMRTAYEQYF. In nucleotides, the CDR3 is TGTGCCAGCATGCGTACCGCCTACGAGCAGTACTTC.

The chain carries TRBV29-1 and TRBJ1-2; no firm D call. Trimming took off 7 bases at V and 4 bases at J, with 13 bases between the two ends. Germline assignment: CDR1 SQVTM and CDR2 ANQGSEA. This CDR3 region has 12 residues. The CDR3 loop reads CSAGPGGYGYTF. CDR3 bases: TGCAGCGCAGGCCCAGGCGGCTATGGCTACACCTTC.

The rearrangement links TRBV24-1 to TRBJ2-6, with a possible D match to TRBD1 (6 bases). This CDR3 contains 17 residues. The V gene lost 7 bases and the J gene lost 0 bases, with 15 bases spanning the gap. CDR1 is KGHDR and CDR2 is SFDVKD in the germline V gene. The CDR3 loop reads CATSGQSDSSGANVLTF. The CDR3 nucleotides are TGTGCCACCAGCGGACAGAGCGACAGCTCTGGGGCCAACGTCCTGACTTTC.

The chain employs TRBV7-2 and TRBJ2-1, with D perhaps TRBD1 or TRBD2 (5 bases each). V gave up 2 bases and J gave up 0 bases, with 11 bases separating them. Germline V gene sequence: CDR1 SGHTA, CDR2 FQGNSA. This CDR3 is built from 16 residues. This CDR3 is CASSLFGTSSYNEQFF. The CDR3 region has the DNA TGTGCCAGCAGCTTATTTGGGACGAGCTCCTACAATGAGCAGTTCTTC.

This clonotype showed up just a few times. J is TRBJ2-7 and V is TRBV7-2; D not certain. This CDR3 is 15 amino acids long. From germline, CDR1 is SGHTA and CDR2 FQGNSA. Trimming cost V 0 bases and J 0 bases, with 9 bases left between them. In DNA, the CDR3 is TGTGCCAGCAGCTTAGCCGGGCCCGCCTCCTACGAGCAGTACTTC. This sequence encodes CASSLAGPASYEQYF.

V gene TRBV30 combines with J gene TRBJ2-1, with 7 bases identical to TRBD2. There are 14 residues in the CDR3. Trimming took 4 bases from V and 7 from J; bases not matched to a gene: 10. CDR1 is GTSNPN and CDR2 is SVGIG in the germline V gene (reference sequence). The CDR3 DNA is TGTGCCTGGATTCCCCGGCGGGAGAGGAATGAGCAGTTCTTC. This sequence encodes CAWIPRRERNEQFF.

This clonotype has only a few counts. The genes are TRBV3-1 and TRBJ2-7, with D tentatively TRBD2 (6 bases). V lost 1 base and J 7 bases, leaving 11 bases between the germline ends. From germline, CDR1 is LGHDT and CDR2 YNNKEL (reference sequence). CDR3 length: 13 amino acids. The CDR3 DNA reads as TGTGCCAGCAGCCAAGTTGCCGGGGGTGAGCAGTACTTC. Translated: CASSQVAGGEQYF.

This clonotype has a handful of counts. V and J are TRBV4-1 and TRBJ2-7; D ambiguous. The V gene lost 1 base and the J gene lost 0 bases, with 4 bases spanning the gap. Germline CDR1 reads MGHRA; CDR2 reads YSYEKL. The CDR3 spans 13 residues. CDR3 DNA sequence: TGCGCCAGCAGCCAAGGGGTCTCCTACGAGCAGTACTTC. Its translation: CASSQGVSYEQYF.

In its sample, this clonotype was seen a few times. The genes are TRBV5-1 and TRBJ1-1; D unresolved. From germline, CDR1 is SGHRS and CDR2 YFSETQ. V lost 3 bases, J lost 0 bases, and 12 bases lay in between. This CDR3 has 15 residues. The CDR3 sequence is CASSSRHSMNTEAFF. CDR3 sequence (DNA): TGCGCCAGCAGCTCAAGACACAGCATGAACACTGAAGCTTTCTTT.

Many counts were recorded for this clonotype. This chain uses TRBV7-2 with TRBJ2-2; D possibly corresponds to TRBD2 (5 bases). CDR3 length: 16 residues. Germline loops: CDR1 SGHTA, CDR2 FQGNSA. V dropped 4 bases and J dropped 5 bases, with 17 bases sitting between them. CDR3 amino acids: CASSYRTSTGTGELFF. In nucleotides, the CDR3 is TGTGCCAGCAGCTATAGGACCTCGACGGGGACCGGGGAGCTGTTTTTT.

This clonotype was counted a few times. The chain links TRBV7-9 to TRBJ2-5; D is possibly TRBD2 (5 bases). Looked up from germline, CDR1 is SEHNR and CDR2 is FQNEAQ (reference sequence). With 4 bases removed from V and 3 bases from J, the gap between germline ends came to 9 bases. The CDR3 loop spans 13 amino acids. The CDR3 loop is CASSSGVEETQYF. The CDR3 nucleotides are TGTGCCAGCAGCTCCGGGGTGGAAGAGACCCAGTACTTC.

The chain carries TRBV3-2 and TRBJ2-2; TRBD2 is the table's D call, not checked against the DNA. TRBV3-2 counts as a pseudogene. The CDR3 totals 13 residues. CDR3 amino acids: CASYAERHGELFF. Written as DNA, the CDR3 is TGTGCCAGCTACGCGGAGAGGCACGGGGAGCTGTTTTTT.

A few counts support this clonotype. V usage is TRBV13 and J usage is TRBJ1-2; D ambiguous. The CDR3 consists of 16 residues. CDR1 is PRHDT and CDR2 is FYEKMQ in the germline V gene (reference sequence). The V end was cut by 3 bases, the J end by 0 bases, with 14 bases between. The CDR3 here is CASSLVYNGANYGYTF. In DNA, the CDR3 is TGTGCCAGCAGCTTGGTTTACAACGGGGCTAACTATGGCTACACCTTC.

The chain is built from TRBV5-1 and TRBJ2-3, with TRBD2 identical over 12 bases. CDR3 length: 16 amino acids. CDR1 and CDR2 from the germline V gene are SGHRS and YFSETQ. The V gene end was trimmed by 4 bases and the J gene end by 5 bases; junction bases not matched to a gene: 8. The CDR3 sequence: CASSLSSGGAVDTQYF. The CDR3 region has the DNA TGCGCCAGCAGCCTTTCTAGCGGGGGGGCCGTAGATACGCAGTATTTT.

The CDR3 sequence is CASSLQGLEDEQFF. The CDR3 DNA follows: TGTGCCAGCAGTTTACAGGGTTTGGAGGACGAGCAGTTCTTC. The chain recombines TRBV28 with TRBJ2-1; D may correspond to TRBD1 or TRBD2 (5 bases each). Per the germline V gene, CDR1 is MDHEN and CDR2 is SYDVKM. The CDR3 contains 14 residues. V dropped 2 bases and J dropped 10 bases, with 15 bases sitting between them.